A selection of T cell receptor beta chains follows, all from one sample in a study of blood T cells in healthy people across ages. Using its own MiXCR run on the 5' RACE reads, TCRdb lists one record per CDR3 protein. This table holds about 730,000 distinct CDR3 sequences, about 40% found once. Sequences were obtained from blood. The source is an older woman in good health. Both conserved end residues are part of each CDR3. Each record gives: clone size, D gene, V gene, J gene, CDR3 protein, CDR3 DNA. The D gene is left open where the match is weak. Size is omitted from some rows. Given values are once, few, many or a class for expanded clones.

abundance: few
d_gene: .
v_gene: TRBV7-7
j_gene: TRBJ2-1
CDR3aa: CASGTGDGEQFF
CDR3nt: TGTGCTAGCGGAACAGGGGACGGTGAGCAGTTCTTC

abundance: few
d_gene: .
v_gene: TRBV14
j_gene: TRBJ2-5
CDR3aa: CASSRWKEETQYF
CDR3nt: TGTGCCAGCAGCCGATGGAAGGAAGAGACCCAGTACTTC

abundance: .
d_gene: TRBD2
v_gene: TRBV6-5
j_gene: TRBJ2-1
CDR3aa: CASSYVRGSEQFF
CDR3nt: TGTGCCAGCAGTTATGTGCGGGGGAGCGAGCAGTTCTTC

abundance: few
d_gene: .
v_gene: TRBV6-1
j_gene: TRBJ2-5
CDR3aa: CASRVDFQETQYF
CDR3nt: TGTGCCAGCAGGGTGGATTTCCAAGAGACCCAGTACTTC

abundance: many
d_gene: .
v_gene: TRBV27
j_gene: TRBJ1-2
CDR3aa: CASSPGTYGYTF
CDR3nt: TGTGCCAGCAGCCCTGGAACGTATGGCTACACCTTC

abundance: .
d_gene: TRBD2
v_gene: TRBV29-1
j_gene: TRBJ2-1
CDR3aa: CSVGPSPSGRLTAYNEQFF
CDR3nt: TGCAGCGTTGGTCCGTCGCCTAGCGGTCGGCTCACCGCATACAATGAGCAGTTCTTC

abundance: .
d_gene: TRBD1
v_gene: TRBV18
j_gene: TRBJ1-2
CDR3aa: CASSPPGQGRIGYTF
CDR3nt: TGTGCCAGCTCACCACCGGGACAGGGGCGTATTGGCTACACCTTC

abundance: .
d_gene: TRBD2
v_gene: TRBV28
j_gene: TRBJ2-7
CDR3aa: CASSRWEGYEQYF
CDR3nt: TGTGCCAGCAGTCGTTGGGAGGGGTACGAGCAGTACTTC

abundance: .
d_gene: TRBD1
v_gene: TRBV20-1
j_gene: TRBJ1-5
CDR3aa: CSAIGQGNQPQHF
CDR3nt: TGCAGTGCTATCGGACAGGGCAATCAGCCCCAGCATTTT

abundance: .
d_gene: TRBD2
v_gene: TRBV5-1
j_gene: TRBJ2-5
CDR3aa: CASSYNQAGAPVGQYF
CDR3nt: TGCGCCAGCAGCTACAATCAAGCGGGGGCGCCGGTAGGGCAGTACTTC

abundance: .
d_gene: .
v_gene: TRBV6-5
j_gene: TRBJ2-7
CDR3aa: CASSDHTYEQYF
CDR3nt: TGTGCCAGCAGCGACCATACCTACGAGCAGTACTTC

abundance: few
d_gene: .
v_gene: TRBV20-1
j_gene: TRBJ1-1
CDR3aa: CSARTGNTEAFF
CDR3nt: TGCAGTGCTCGGACGGGGAACACTGAAGCTTTCTTT

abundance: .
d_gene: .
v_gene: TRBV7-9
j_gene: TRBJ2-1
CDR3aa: CASSLTRDASYNEQFF
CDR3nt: TGTGCCAGCAGCTTGACCCGGGACGCCTCCTACAATGAGCAGTTCTTC

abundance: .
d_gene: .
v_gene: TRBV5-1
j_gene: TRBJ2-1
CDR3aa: CAGSLEVGEQFF
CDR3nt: TGCGCCGGCAGCTTGGAGGTTGGTGAGCAGTTCTTC

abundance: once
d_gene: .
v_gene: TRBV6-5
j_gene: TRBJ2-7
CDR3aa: CASRDRGRTYEQYF
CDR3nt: TGTGCCAGCAGAGACCGAGGGAGGACCTACGAGCAGTACTTC

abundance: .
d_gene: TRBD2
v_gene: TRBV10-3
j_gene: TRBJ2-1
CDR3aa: CAINEDGTSGRVRNEQFF
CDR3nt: TGTGCCATCAACGAAGATGGGACTAGCGGGAGGGTTCGCAATGAGCAGTTCTTC

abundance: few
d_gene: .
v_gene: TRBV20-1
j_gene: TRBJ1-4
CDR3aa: CSASPRATNEKLFF
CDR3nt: TGCAGTGCTTCACCCAGGGCTACTAATGAAAAACTGTTTTTT

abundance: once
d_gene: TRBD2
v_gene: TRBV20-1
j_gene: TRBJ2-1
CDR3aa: CGAREYSVGTSSTMAAFF
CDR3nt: TGCGGTGCTAGAGAATATTCGGTTGGGACTAGTTCTACCATGGCGGCGTTCTTC

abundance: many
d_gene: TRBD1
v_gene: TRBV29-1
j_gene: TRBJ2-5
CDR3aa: CSVAQGAETQYF
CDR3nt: TGCAGCGTTGCACAGGGGGCAGAGACCCAGTACTTC

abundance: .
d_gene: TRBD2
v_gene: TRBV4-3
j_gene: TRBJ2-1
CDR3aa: CASSAGGGMGDEQFF
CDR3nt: TGCGCCAGCAGCGCGGGGGGAGGCATGGGGGATGAGCAGTTCTTC

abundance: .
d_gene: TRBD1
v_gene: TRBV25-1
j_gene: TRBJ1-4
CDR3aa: CASSAATGANEKLFF
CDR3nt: TGTGCCAGCAGTGCCGCGACAGGGGCAAATGAAAAACTGTTTTTT

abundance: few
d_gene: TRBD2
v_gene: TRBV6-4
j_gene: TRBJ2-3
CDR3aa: CASSDSGGGADTQYF
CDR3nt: TGTGCCAGCAGTGACTCGGGCGGGGGGGCAGATACGCAGTATTTT

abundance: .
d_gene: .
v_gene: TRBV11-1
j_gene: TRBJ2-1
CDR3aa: CASSLESSYNEQFF
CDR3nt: TGTGCCAGCAGCTTAGAGAGCAGCTACAATGAGCAGTTCTTC

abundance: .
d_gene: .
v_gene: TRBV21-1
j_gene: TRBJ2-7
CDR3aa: CASSSRYPGVAYEQYF
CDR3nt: TGTGCCAGCAGCTCCCGATATCCGGGGGTGGCCTACGAGCAGTACTTC

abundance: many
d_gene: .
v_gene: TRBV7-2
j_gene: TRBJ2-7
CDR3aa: CASSLYSGEQYF
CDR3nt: TGTGCCAGCAGCCTGTACAGTGGCGAGCAGTACTTC

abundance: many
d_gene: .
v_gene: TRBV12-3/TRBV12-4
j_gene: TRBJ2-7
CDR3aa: CASSLRLAVLYEQYF
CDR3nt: TGTGCCAGCAGTTTACGTCTTGCGGTTCTCTACGAGCAGTACTTC

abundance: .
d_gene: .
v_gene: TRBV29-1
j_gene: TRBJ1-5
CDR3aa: CSVNAGGSDQPQHF
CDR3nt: TGCAGCGTGAACGCCGGGGGGTCGGATCAGCCCCAGCATTTT

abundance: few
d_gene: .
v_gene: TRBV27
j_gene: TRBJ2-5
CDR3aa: CASSYYNEQYF
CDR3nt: TGTGCCAGCAGTTATTACAATGAGCAGTACTTC

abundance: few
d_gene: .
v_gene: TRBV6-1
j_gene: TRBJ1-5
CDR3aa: CASSRDEDQPQHF
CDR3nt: TGTGCCAGCAGCCGGGACGAAGATCAGCCCCAGCATTTT

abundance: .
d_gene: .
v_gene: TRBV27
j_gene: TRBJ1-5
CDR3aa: CASSPGGSFYSNQPQHF
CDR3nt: TGTGCCAGCAGTCCGGGGGGCAGCTTCTATAGCAATCAGCCCCAGCATTTT

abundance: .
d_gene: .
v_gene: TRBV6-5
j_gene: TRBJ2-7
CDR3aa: CAGSPGPSYEQYF
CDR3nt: TGTGCCGGCAGCCCGGGGCCCTCCTACGAGCAGTACTTC

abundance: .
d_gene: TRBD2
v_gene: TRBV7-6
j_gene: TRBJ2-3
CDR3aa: CASSLSGGGGLGTDTQYF
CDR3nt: TGTGCCAGCAGCTTAAGCGGGGGGGGCGGTTTAGGCACAGATACGCAGTATTTT

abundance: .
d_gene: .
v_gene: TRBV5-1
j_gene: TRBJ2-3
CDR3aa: CASSPATQIDTQYF
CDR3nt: TGCGCCAGCAGCCCTGCGACCCAGATAGATACACAGTATTTT

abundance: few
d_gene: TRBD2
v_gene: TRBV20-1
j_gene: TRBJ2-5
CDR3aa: CSASAGTSEDETQYF
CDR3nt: TGCAGTGCCTCTGCCGGGACTAGCGAAGATGAGACCCAGTACTTC

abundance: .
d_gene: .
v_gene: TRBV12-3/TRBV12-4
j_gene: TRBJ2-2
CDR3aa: CASSLSLTGELFF
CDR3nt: TGTGCCAGCAGTTTATCTCTAACCGGGGAGCTGTTTTTT

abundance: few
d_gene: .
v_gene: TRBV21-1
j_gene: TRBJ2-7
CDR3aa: CASSKAGRTYEQYF
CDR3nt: TGTGCCAGCAGCAAAGCGGGCAGGACCTACGAGCAGTACTTC

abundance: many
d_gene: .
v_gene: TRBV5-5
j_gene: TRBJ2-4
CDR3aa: CASSLRVEYIQYF
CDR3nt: TGTGCCAGCAGCCTAAGGGTGGAGTACATTCAGTACTTC

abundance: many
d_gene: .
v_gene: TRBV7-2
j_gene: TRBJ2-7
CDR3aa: CASSFRQVPYEQYF
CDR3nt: TGTGCCAGCAGCTTCAGACAGGTACCCTACGAGCAGTACTTC

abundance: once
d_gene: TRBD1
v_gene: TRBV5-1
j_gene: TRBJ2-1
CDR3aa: CASRRTGETNEQFF
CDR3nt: TGCGCCAGCAGAAGGACAGGGGAAACCAATGAGCAGTTCTTC

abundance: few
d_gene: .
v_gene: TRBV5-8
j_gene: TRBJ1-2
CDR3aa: CASSLEAASDINYGYTF
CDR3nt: TGTGCCAGCAGCTTGGAGGCCGCATCGGATATCAACTATGGCTACACCTTC

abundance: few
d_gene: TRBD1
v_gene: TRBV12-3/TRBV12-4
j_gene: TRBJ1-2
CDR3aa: CASSRDRAPPNYGYTF
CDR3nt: TGTGCCAGCAGTCGGGACAGGGCGCCACCTAACTATGGCTACACCTTC

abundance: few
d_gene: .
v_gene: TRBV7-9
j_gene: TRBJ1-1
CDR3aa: CASTANMNTEAFF
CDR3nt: TGTGCCAGCACGGCGAACATGAACACTGAAGCTTTCTTT

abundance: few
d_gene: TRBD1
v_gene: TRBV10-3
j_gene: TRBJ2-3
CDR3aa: CAIRGQVGDTQYF
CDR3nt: TGTGCCATCAGGGGACAGGTTGGAGATACGCAGTATTTT

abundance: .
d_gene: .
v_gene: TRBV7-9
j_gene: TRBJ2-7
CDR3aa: CASSLDGGGSYNEQYF
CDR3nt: TGTGCCAGCAGCTTAGATGGGGGCGGGTCCTACAATGAGCAGTACTTC

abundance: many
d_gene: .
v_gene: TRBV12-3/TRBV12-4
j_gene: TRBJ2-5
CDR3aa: CASSLGEETQYF
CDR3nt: TGTGCCAGCAGTTTAGGGGAAGAGACCCAGTACTTC

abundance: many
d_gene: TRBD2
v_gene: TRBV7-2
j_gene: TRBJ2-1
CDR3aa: CASSLLAASSYNEQFF
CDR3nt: TGTGCCAGCAGCTTACTAGCGGCCAGCTCCTACAATGAGCAGTTCTTC

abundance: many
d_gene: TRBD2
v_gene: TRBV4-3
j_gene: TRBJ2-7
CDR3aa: CASSRGLAGVREQYF
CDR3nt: TGCGCCAGCAGCCGCGGACTAGCGGGAGTCAGGGAGCAGTACTTC

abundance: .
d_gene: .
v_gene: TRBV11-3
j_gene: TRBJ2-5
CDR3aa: CASSAVVFGNQETQYF
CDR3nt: TGTGCCAGCAGCGCAGTGGTTTTCGGGAACCAAGAGACCCAGTACTTC

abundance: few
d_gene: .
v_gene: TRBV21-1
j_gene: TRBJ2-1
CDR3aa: CASSTYSGRSYEQFF
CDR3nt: TGTGCCAGCAGCACTTATAGCGGGAGGTCATATGAGCAGTTCTTC

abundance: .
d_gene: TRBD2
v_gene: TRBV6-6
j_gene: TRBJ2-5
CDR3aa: CASSPTSGSETQYF
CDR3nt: TGTGCCAGCAGTCCGACTAGCGGGTCGGAGACCCAGTACTTC

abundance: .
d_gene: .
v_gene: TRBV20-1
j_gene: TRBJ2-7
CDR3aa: CSANPLYEQYF
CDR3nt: TGCAGTGCCAACCCTCTCTACGAGCAGTACTTC

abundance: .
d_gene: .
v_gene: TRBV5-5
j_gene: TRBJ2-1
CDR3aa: CASSLNRVSYNEQFF
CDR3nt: TGTGCCAGCAGCCTGAATAGGGTGTCCTACAATGAGCAGTTCTTC

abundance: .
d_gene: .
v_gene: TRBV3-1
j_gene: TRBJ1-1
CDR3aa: CASSQDEGSPMNTEAFF
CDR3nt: TGTGCCAGCAGTCAAGATGAGGGATCCCCCATGAACACTGAAGCTTTCTTT

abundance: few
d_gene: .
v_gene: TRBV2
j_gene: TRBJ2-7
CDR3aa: CASRRTSTTYEQYF
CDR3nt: TGTGCCAGCAGACGTACTTCAACTACCTACGAGCAGTACTTC

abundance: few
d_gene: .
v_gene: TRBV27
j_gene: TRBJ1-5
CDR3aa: CASATGYGDQPQHF
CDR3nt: TGTGCCAGCGCCACAGGGTATGGCGATCAGCCCCAGCATTTT

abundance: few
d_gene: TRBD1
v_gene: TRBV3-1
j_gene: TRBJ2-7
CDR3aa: CASSQGDRVDEQYF
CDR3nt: TGTGCCAGCAGCCAAGGGGACAGGGTTGACGAGCAGTACTTC

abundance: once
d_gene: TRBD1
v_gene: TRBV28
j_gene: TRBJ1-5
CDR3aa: CASSSENGDRYSNQPQHF
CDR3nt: TGTGCCAGCAGTTCCGAAAATGGGGACAGATATAGCAATCAGCCCCAGCATTTT

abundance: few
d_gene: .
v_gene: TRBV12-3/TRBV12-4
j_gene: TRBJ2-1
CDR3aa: CASSPWTGGGYNEQFF
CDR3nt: TGTGCCAGCAGTCCGTGGACTGGAGGGGGCTACAATGAGCAGTTCTTC

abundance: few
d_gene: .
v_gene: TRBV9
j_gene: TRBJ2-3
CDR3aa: CASSVVGVSNTQYF
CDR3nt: TGTGCCAGCAGCGTAGTGGGGGTATCCAATACGCAGTATTTT

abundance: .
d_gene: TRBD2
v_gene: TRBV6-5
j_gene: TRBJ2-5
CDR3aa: CASSAIGGRRETQYF
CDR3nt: TGTGCCAGCAGTGCCATTGGCGGGAGGAGGGAGACCCAGTACTTC